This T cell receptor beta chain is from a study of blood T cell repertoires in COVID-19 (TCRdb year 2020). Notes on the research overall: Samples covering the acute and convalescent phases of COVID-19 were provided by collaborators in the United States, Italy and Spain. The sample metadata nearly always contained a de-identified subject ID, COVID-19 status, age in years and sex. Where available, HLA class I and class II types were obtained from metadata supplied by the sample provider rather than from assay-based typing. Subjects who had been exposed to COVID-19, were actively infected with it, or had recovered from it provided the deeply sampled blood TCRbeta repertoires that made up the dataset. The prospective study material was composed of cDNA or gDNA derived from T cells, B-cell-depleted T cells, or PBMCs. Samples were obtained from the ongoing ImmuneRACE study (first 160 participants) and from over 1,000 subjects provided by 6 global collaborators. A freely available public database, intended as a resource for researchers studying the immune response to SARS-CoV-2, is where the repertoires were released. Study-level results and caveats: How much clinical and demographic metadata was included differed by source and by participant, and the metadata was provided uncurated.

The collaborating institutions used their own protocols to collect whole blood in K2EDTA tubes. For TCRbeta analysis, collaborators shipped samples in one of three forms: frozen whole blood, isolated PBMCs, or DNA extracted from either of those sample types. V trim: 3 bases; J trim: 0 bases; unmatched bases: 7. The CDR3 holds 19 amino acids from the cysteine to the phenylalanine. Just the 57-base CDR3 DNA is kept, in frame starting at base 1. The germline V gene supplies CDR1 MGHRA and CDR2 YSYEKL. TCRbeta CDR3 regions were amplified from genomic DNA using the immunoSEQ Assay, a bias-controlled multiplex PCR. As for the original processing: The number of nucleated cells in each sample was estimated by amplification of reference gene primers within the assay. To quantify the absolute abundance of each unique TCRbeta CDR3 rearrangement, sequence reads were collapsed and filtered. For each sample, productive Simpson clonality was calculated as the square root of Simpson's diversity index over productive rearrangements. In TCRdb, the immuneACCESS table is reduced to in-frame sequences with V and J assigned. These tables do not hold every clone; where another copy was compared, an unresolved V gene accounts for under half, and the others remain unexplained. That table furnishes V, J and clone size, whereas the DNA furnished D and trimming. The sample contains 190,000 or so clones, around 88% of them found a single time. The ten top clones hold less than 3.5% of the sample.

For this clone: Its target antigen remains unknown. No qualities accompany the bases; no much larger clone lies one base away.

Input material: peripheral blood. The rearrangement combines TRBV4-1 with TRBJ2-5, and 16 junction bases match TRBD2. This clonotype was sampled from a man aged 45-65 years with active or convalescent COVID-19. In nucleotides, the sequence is TGCGCCAGCAGCCACCCGGGACTAGCGGGGGGGCCCGACCAAGAGACCCAGTACTTC. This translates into CASSHPGLAGGPDQETQYF.